This T cell receptor beta chain was sequenced for a study of graft-versus-host responses after intestinal transplantation. Turning to the study itself: Those transplanted obtained multivisceral, liver-intestinal, or isolated intestinal grafts. After anti-thymocyte globulin induction, recipients took tacrolimus and steroids for 3 to 4 years. Study outcomes and limitations: Allograft clonal ratios (graft-versus-host to host-versus-graft) were high in patients who had graft-donor T cell macrochimerism. Investigators detected GvH clones in recipient marrow, with some emerging earlier in ileum or blood.

This CDR3 has 12 amino acids. V lost 5 bases and J lost 6, with 8 bases in between. CDR1 and CDR2 (germline): SGHTA, FQGNSA. Measured with immunoSEQ multiplex PCR; TCRdb has only the in-frame clones, and not every one. The profile covers approximately 60,000 clones, with approximately 88% appearing a single time and 1.5% to 2% taken by the ten largest. Comments on this clone: The antigen is not known. The sample has other DNA sequences that encode this CDR3 too.

Processing released intraepithelial and lamina propria lymphocytes from the graft tissue. Sample: ileum tissue, taken 357 days after transplant. The chain employs TRBV7-2 and TRBJ2-4; no clear D. This TCR derives from a human patient who received an intestinal transplant, so some T cells may come from the graft donor. The CDR3 protein is CASSRQGNIQYF. CDR3 coding DNA: TGTGCCAGCAGCCGCCAAGGAAACATTCAGTACTTC.